This TCR beta chain was captured by sequencing in a study of identical twins. Study outcomes and limitations: The presence of invariant MAIT and iNKT cells could partly confound analyses of zero-insertion sequences. Twin sharing of out-of-frame TCR alpha was underestimated by models in monozygotic pairs.

In the case of this clonotype: Its cognate antigen is unknown.

Unique molecular identifiers were in the cDNA, with template-switch universal primer binding. TCRdb used MiXCR to reprocess the 5' RACE reads, holding one entry per CDR3 protein. The data contain 210,000 or so distinct CDR3 sequences, 7.5% of them seen just once; the ten biggest clones take up less than 2%. The data were also submitted as part of a second study, on yellow fever vaccine responses in identical twins. Per that paper: Reported findings indicate that twins' vaccine T cell responses seemed partially convergent, partially personalized.

This TCR was sampled from a woman aged 18-29 years in good health. The sample was memory (CD45RO+) T cells sorted from blood.

The CDR3: CASSLVPGVRNEQFF. CDR3 in DNA: TGTGCCAGCAGCTTAGTCCCGGGAGTTCGGAATGAGCAGTTCTTC. The gene calls are TRBV7-2 and TRBJ2-1; D is possibly TRBD2 (6 bases). This CDR3 has 15 residues. The V end was cut by 1 base, the J end by 7 bases, with 14 bases between. Germline V gene data show CDR1 as SGHTA and CDR2 as FQGNSA.